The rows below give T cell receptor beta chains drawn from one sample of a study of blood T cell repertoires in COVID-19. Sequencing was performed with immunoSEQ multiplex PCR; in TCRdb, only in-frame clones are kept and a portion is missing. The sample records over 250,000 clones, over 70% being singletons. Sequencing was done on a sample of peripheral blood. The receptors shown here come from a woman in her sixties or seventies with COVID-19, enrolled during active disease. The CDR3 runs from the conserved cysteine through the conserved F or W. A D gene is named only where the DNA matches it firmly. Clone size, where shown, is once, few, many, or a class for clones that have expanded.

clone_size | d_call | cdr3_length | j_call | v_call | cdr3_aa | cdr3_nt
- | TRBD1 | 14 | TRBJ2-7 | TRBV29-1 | CSVEKGQGAYEQYF | TGCAGCGTTGAGAAGGGACAGGGGGCTTACGAGCAGTACTTC
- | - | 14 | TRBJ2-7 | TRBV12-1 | CASPRGLYSYEQYF | TGTGCCAGCCCTAGGGGACTTTACTCCTACGAGCAGTACTTC
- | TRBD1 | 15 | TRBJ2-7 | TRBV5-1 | CASSSPWTGGGEQYF | TGCGCCAGCAGCTCACCTTGGACAGGGGGCGGCGAGCAGTACTTC
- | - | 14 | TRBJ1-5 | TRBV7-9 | CASSSFGGGQPQHF | TGTGCCAGCAGCTCCTTTGGCGGAGGTCAGCCCCAGCATTTT
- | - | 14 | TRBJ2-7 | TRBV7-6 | CASSLRDNSYEQYF | TGTGCCAGCAGCCTTCGGGACAACTCCTACGAGCAGTACTTC
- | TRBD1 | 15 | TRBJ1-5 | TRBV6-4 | CASRETGASNQPQHF | TGTGCCAGCAGAGAGACAGGGGCTAGCAATCAGCCCCAGCATTTT
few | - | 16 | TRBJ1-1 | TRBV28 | CASSLDWTGANTEAFF | TGTGCCAGCAGTTTAGATTGGACGGGAGCGAACACTGAAGCTTTCTTT
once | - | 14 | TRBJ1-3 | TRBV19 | CASSRPGSGNTIYF | TGTGCCAGTAGTAGGCCGGGCTCTGGAAACACCATATATTTT
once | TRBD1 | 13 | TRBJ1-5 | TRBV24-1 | CATSGRGLQPQHF | TGTGCCACCAGTGGCAGGGGGCTTCAGCCCCAGCATTTT
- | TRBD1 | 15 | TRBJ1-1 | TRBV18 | CASSPRDRGSTEAFF | TGTGCCAGCTCACCCCGGGACAGGGGGAGCACTGAAGCTTTCTTT
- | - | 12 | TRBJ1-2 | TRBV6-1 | CASSETGYGYTF | TGTGCCAGCAGTGAAACCGGCTATGGCTACACCTTC
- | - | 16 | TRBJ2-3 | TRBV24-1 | CATSDAAGVRTDTQYF | TGTGCCACCAGTGATGCCGCAGGGGTCCGCACAGATACGCAGTATTTT
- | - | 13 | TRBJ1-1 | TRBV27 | CASSFSGYTEAFF | TGTGCCAGCAGTTTTAGCGGATACACTGAAGCTTTCTTT
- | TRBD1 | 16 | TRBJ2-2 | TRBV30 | CAWSVSRTGRTGELFF | TGTGCCTGGAGTGTAAGTCGGACAGGGCGCACCGGGGAGCTGTTTTTT
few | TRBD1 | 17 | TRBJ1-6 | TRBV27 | CASSLFAGQVKNSPLHF | TGTGCCAGCAGTTTATTTGCCGGACAGGTTAAGAATTCACCCCTCCACTTT
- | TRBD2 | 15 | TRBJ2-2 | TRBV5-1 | CASSGTSGRTGELFF | TGCGCCAGCAGCGGGACTAGCGGGAGAACCGGGGAGCTGTTTTTT
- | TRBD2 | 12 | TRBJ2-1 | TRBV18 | CATGGVLNEQFF | TGTGCCACCGGGGGGGTTTTGAATGAGCAGTTCTTC
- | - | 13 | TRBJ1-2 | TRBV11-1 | CASSYQGYYGYTF | TGTGCCAGCAGCTACCAGGGTTACTATGGCTACACCTTC
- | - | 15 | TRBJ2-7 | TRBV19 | CASRTETGPTYEQYF | TGTGCCAGTAGGACTGAGACAGGACCTACCTACGAGCAGTACTTC
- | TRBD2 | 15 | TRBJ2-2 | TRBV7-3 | CASSQSGRPTGELFF | TGTGCCAGCAGCCAGAGCGGGAGACCCACCGGGGAGCTGTTTTTT
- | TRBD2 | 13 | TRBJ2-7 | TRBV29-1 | CSVVLAAGYEQYF | TGCAGCGTTGTTCTAGCGGCTGGCTACGAGCAGTACTTC
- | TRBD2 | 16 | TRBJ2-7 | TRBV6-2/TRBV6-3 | CASSYGTSVRRQEQYF | TGTGCCAGCAGTTACGGGACTAGCGTGAGACGGCAGGAGCAGTACTTC
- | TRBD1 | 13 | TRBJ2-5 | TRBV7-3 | CASSWTGKETQYF | TGTGCCAGCAGCTGGACAGGAAAAGAGACCCAGTACTTC
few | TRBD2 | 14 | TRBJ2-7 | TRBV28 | CAARTSGRSYEQYF | TGTGCCGCCAGGACTAGCGGGCGTTCCTACGAGCAGTACTTC
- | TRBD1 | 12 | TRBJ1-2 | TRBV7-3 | CASSEGTGVYTF | TGTGCCAGCAGCGAAGGGACAGGGGTTTACACCTTC
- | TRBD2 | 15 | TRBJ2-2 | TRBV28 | CASRDGLAGWGELFF | TGTGCCAGCAGGGATGGACTAGCGGGTTGGGGGGAGCTGTTTTTT
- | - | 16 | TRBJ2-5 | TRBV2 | CASSDGSGPYQETQYF | TGTGCCAGCAGTGACGGGAGCGGGCCATATCAAGAGACCCAGTACTTC
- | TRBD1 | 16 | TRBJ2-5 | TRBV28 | CASSWGRGRWEETQYF | TGTGCCAGCAGTTGGGGCAGGGGGCGGTGGGAAGAGACCCAGTACTTC
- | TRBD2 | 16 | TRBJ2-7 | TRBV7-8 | CASSRLSSGSFYEQYF | TGTGCCAGCAGCCGACTCTCTAGCGGGAGTTTCTACGAGCAGTACTTC
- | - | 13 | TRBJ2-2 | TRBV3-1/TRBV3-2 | CASSQSNSGELFF | TGTGCCAGCAGCCAGAGCAATTCCGGGGAGCTGTTTTTT
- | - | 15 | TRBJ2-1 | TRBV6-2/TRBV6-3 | CASSQFASAYNEQFF | TGTGCCAGCAGTCAGTTTGCCTCAGCCTACAATGAGCAGTTCTTC
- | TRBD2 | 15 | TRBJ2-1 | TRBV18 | CASSSTLAGGGEQFF | TGTGCCAGCTCATCGACGCTAGCGGGAGGGGGTGAGCAGTTCTTC
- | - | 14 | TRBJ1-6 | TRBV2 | CASRNSSGVSPLHF | TGTGCCAGCAGAAACTCCTCAGGGGTATCACCCCTCCACTTT
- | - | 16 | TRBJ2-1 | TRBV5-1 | CASSFSSGQNYNEQFF | TGCGCCAGCAGCTTTTCTAGCGGACAGAACTACAATGAGCAGTTCTTC
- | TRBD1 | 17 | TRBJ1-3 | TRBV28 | CASSLSFTGGAGNTIYF | TGTGCCAGCAGTTTGAGTTTTACAGGGGGCGCTGGAAACACCATATATTTT
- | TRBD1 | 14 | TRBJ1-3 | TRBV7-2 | CASRFTGAGNTIYF | TGTGCCAGCAGATTCACAGGGGCTGGAAACACCATATATTTT
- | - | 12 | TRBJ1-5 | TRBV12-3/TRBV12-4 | CASSSFNQPQHF | TGTGCCAGCAGTTCCTTCAATCAGCCCCAGCATTTT
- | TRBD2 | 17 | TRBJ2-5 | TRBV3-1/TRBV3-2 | CASSQDRGSGTQETQYF | TGTGCCAGCAGCCAAGATAGGGGTAGCGGGACCCAAGAGACCCAGTACTTC
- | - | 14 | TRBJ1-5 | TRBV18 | CASSPGAGNQPQHF | TGTGCCAGCTCACCAGGGGCGGGCAATCAGCCCCAGCATTTT
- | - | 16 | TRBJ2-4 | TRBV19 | CASSIAGLLAKNIQYF | TGTGCCAGTAGTATTGCGGGACTGCTAGCCAAAAACATTCAGTACTTC
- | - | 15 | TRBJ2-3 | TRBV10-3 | CAISGGRRGADTQYF | TGTGCCATCAGTGGGGGGAGGCGGGGAGCAGATACGCAGTATTTT
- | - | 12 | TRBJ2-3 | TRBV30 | CAWSVALDTQYF | TGTGCCTGGAGTGTAGCTCTAGATACGCAGTATTTT
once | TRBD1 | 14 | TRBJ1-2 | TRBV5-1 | CASSLTGGNYGYTF | TGCGCCAGCAGCTTGACAGGGGGAAACTATGGCTACACCTTC
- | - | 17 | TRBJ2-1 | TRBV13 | CASSQTRGGISYNEQFF | TGTGCCAGCAGCCAGACAAGGGGCGGAATTTCCTACAATGAGCAGTTCTTC
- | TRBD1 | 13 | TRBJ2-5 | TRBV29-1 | CSVDGQGGETQYF | TGCAGCGTTGATGGACAGGGTGGAGAGACCCAGTACTTC
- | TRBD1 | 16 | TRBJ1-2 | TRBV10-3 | CAISESEGQGAYGYTF | TGTGCCATCAGTGAGTCAGAGGGACAGGGGGCCTATGGCTACACCTTC
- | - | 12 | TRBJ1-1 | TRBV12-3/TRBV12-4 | CASIGENTEAFF | TGTGCCAGCATAGGGGAGAACACTGAAGCTTTCTTT
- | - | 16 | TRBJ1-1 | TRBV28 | CASKFSEGGTKPEAFF | TGTGCCAGCAAGTTTAGTGAGGGAGGGACCAAGCCTGAAGCTTTCTTT
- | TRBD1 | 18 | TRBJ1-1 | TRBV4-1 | CASSQDLTRTGSNTEAFF | TGCGCCAGCAGCCAAGACCTCACTAGGACAGGGTCGAACACTGAAGCTTTCTTT
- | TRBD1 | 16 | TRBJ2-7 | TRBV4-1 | CASSQDRQGFTYEQYF | TGCGCCAGCAGCCAAGATCGACAGGGGTTTACCTACGAGCAGTACTTC
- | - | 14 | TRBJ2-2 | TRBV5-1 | CASSSRTSTGELFF | TGCGCCAGCAGCTCGAGAACTAGCACCGGGGAGCTGTTTTTT
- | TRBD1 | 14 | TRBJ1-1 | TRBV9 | CASSKTGDHTEAFF | TGTGCCAGCAGCAAGACAGGGGATCACACTGAAGCTTTCTTT
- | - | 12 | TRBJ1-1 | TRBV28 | CASSSQGSEAFF | TGTGCCAGCAGTTCACAGGGCTCTGAAGCTTTCTTT
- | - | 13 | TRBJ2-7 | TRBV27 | CASTHTSSYEQYF | TGTGCCAGCACCCATACTAGCTCCTACGAGCAGTACTTC